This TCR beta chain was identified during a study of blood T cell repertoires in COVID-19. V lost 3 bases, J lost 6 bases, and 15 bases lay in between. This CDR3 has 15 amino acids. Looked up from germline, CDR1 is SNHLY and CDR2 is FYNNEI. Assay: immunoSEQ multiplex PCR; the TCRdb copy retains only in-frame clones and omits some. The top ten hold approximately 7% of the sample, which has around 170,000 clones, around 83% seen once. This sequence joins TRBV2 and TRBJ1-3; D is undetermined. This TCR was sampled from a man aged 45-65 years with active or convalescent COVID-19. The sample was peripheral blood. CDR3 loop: CASSDRTSGVNTIYF. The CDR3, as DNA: TGTGCCAGCAGTGACCGGACCAGCGGGGTAAACACCATATATTTT.